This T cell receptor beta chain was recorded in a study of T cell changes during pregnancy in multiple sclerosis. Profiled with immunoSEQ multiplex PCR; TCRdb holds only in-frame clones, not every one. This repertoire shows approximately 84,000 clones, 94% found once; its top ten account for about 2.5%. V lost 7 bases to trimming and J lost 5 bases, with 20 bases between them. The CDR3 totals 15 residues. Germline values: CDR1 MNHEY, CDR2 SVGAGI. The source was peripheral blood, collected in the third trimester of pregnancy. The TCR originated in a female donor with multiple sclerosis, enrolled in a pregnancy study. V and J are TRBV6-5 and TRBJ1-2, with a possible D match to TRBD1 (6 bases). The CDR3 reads CASKGRGSVGYGYTF. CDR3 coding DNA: TGTGCCAGCAAAGGGAGGGGGAGTGTAGGGTATGGCTACACCTTC.